The present T cell receptor (beta chain) was sequenced within a study of blood T cell repertoires in COVID-19. Study context: The United States, Italy and Spain supplied acute and convalescent COVID-19 samples. Nucleic acid was either cDNA or gDNA, and it came from T cells, B-cell-depleted T cells, or PBMCs.

Per the original data handling: Estimation of nucleated cell counts relied on the amplification of reference gene primers. The protocol was immunoSEQ multiplex PCR, while the TCRdb copy is restricted to in-frame clones and leaves out a portion. D and trimming come from the DNA, and the V and J calls and clone size come from that table. The table has about 220,000 clones, under 90% seen once. CDR1 and CDR2 from the germline V gene are LGHNT and FRNRAP. The CDR3 loop spans 15 amino acids. With 6 bases removed from V and 4 bases from J, the gap between germline ends came to 18 bases. This sequence joins TRBV12-5 and TRBJ1-2, with unresolved D. The sequence was obtained from a woman aged 60 to 75 who had recovered from COVID-19. The source material was peripheral blood. CDR3 protein: CASGSKGGGGYGYTF. The CDR3 coding sequence is TGTGCTAGTGGGTCCAAAGGCGGCGGAGGCTATGGCTACACCTTC.